The 25 T cell receptor beta chains presented below share a single source sample, sequenced in a study of cytomegalovirus exposure and HLA in healthy donors (dated by TCRdb to the late 2010s). Library preparation used the immunoSEQ multiplex PCR assay. For the multiplex PCR, a mixture combining 60 forward primers for TCR Vbeta segments and 13 reverse primers for TCR Jbeta segments was used. As stored in TCRdb, this immuneACCESS dataset retains in-frame rearrangements with V and J assigned. A fraction of the clones does not appear; measured against another copy, unresolved V genes explain less than half of the discrepancy, and the remainder lacks a known reason. In all, the sample holds fewer than 250,000 clones, and approximately 80% of those were seen once. The top ten clonotypes cover roughly 0.75% of the sample. What was sequenced was PBMCs. The source of these receptors is a boy aged 2-15 years in good health and CMV-seronegative.

The V gene is TRBV5-6, the J gene TRBJ2-3; 7 positions match TRBD2. The CDR3 has 19 amino acids. Germline values: CDR1 SGHDT, CDR2 YYEEEE. V was clipped by 0 bases and J by 1 base; unmatched bases: 14. Written as DNA, the CDR3 is TGTGCCAGCAGCTTGGACCCCTGGGACCGCGCGGGGGGCACAGATACGCAGTATTTT. This sequence encodes CASSLDPWDRAGGTDTQYF.

The chain uses TRBV7-9 and TRBJ1-2; possible D gene TRBD1, 6 bases. Trimming shortened V by 5 bases and J by 4 bases, and 17 bases separated the two germline ends. The CDR3 runs 15 residues. Germline V gene sequence: CDR1 SEHNR, CDR2 FQNEAQ (reference sequence). The CDR3 is CASSDSGTPPYGYTF. CDR3 nucleotides: TGTGCCAGCAGCGACTCCGGGACACCCCCCTATGGCTACACCTTC.

Remarks on this clone: A read error is likely, as this CDR3 ends without the conserved phenylalanine or tryptophan. J is TRBJ2-7 and V is TRBV5-1; 11 nucleotides match TRBD2. Germline trimming cut 0 bases from V and 4 bases from J; bases unmatched to any gene: 6. Germline CDR1 is SGHRS and CDR2 is YFSETQ. The CDR3 contains 16 residues. CDR3 nucleotide sequence: TGCGCCAGCAGCTTGGGCTCTAGCGGGGGGACGTACGAGCAGTACCTC. Translation gives CASSLGSSGGTYEQYL.

This chain connects TRBV4-1 to TRBJ2-5; possible D gene TRBD2, 5 bases. V lost 1 base and J lost 5, with 8 bases in between. CDR1 and CDR2 (germline): MGHRA, YSYEKL. This CDR3 region has 13 residues. CDR3 loop: CASSQAGEETQYF. For the CDR3, the DNA is TGCGCCAGCAGCCAAGCCGGGGAGGAGACCCAGTACTTC.

This chain joins TRBV19 and TRBJ1-4, with TRBD1 as a possible D gene (5 bases). The germline V gene has CDR1 LNHDA and CDR2 SQIVND (reference sequence). Deletions cut 5 bases from V and 7 bases from J, with 17 bases between. The CDR3 has 15 residues. The CDR3 loop is CASSSPGRAAEKLFF. The CDR3, as DNA: TGTGCCAGTAGTTCACCAGGGAGGGCGGCTGAAAAACTGTTTTTT.

J is TRBJ2-1 and V is TRBV11-3; TRBD2 matches at 15 bases. The J segment lost 3 bases and the V segment lost 5 bases, leaving 2 bases of the junction unmatched. CDR1 is SGHNT and CDR2 is YENEEA in the germline V gene. The CDR3 has 16 amino acids. The CDR3 DNA follows: TGTGCCAGCAGCGCGGGACTAGCGGGGGGCTACAATGAGCAGTTCTTC. This gives the protein CASSAGLAGGYNEQFF.

The chain uses TRBV9 and TRBJ2-6; 7 bases line up with TRBD1. The CDR3 contains 16 residues. CDR1 and CDR2 from the germline V gene are SGDLS and YYNGEE. V was clipped by 3 bases and J by 0 bases; unmatched bases: 3. CDR3 DNA sequence: TGTGCCAGCAGCGAAGACAGGGACTCTGGGGCCAACGTCCTGACTTTC. Residues: CASSEDRDSGANVLTF.

The chain couples TRBV5-4 to TRBJ1-1, with TRBD1 identical over 9 bases. Losses at the gene ends were 4 bases for V and 4 bases for J; bases not matched to a gene: 11. The CDR3 is 16 amino acids. CDR1 SGHNT and CDR2 YYREEE come from the germline V gene (reference sequence). DNA of the CDR3: TGTGCCAGCAGCCCATACAGGGGGCTCTCCGCCACTGAAGCTTTCTTT. Its protein is CASSPYRGLSATEAFF.

About this clone: This specimen includes other DNA sequences encoding the same CDR3. The V call is TRBV11-2, the J call TRBJ2-7, with D possibly matching TRBD2 (6 bases). Trimming took off 5 bases at V and 3 bases at J, with 11 bases between the two ends. The CDR3 spans 13 residues. Germline V gives CDR1 SGHAT, CDR2 FQNNGV. This CDR3 reads CASSRGLNYEQYF. The CDR3 nucleotides are TGTGCCAGCAGCCGGGGACTCAACTACGAGCAGTACTTC. The full variable domain, in which reference TRBV11-2 and TRBJ2-7 provide the parts outside the CDR3, is EAGVAQSPRYKIIEKRQSVAFWCNPISGHATLYWYQQILGQGPKLLIQFQNNGVVDDSQLPKDRFSAERLKGVDSTLKIQPAKLEDSAVYLCASSRGLNYEQYFGPGTRLTVT.

The gene calls are TRBV7-9 and TRBJ2-3; 10 positions match TRBD2. Germline trimming cut 5 bases from V and 2 bases from J; bases unmatched to any gene: 7. From germline, CDR1 is SEHNR and CDR2 FQNEAQ (reference sequence). The CDR3 is 16 residues long. CDR3 loop: CASSGLAGESTDTQYF. The CDR3 DNA follows: TGTGCCAGCAGCGGGCTAGCGGGAGAATCCACAGATACGCAGTATTTT.

The V and J genes are TRBV4-1 and TRBJ1-2; 8 nucleotides match TRBD1. The CDR3 is made up of 17 amino acids. Germline trimming cut 0 bases from V and 5 bases from J; bases unmatched to any gene: 11. From germline, CDR1 is MGHRA and CDR2 YSYEKL. Written as DNA, the CDR3 is TGCGCCAGCAGCCAAGAGGGACCAAGACAGGGGTATTATGGCTACACCTTC. Translated: CASSQEGPRQGYYGYTF.

This clone showed up many times. The V call is TRBV6-1, the J call TRBJ1-1, with 11 bases identical to TRBD1. Germline-derived CDR1 and CDR2 are MNHNS and SASEGT. Trimming removed 2 bases from V and 0 bases from J; junction bases left unmatched: 5. The CDR3 extends over 17 amino acids. The CDR3 protein is CASSEWDRGSMNTEAFF. Written as DNA, the CDR3 is TGTGCCAGCAGTGAATGGGACAGGGGGAGCATGAACACTGAAGCTTTCTTT.

This clone has only one observation. This chain uses TRBV6-5 with TRBJ2-7; D remains ambiguous. V shed 4 bases and J shed 2 bases, with 6 bases lying between them. Germline V gene data show CDR1 as MNHEY and CDR2 as SVGAGI. The CDR3 has 12 amino acids. Here the CDR3 DNA reads TGTGCCAGCAGTTCCCCTACCTACGAGCAGTACTTC. Translation: CASSSPTYEQYF.

This chain connects TRBV29-1 to TRBJ1-4; D may be TRBD1 (5 bases). Trimming removed 4 bases at V and 4 bases at J, with 10 bases between. Germline V CDR1 and CDR2: SQVTM, ANQGSEA. The CDR3 loop spans 13 amino acids. The CDR3 nucleotides are TGCAGCGTTGTGGTCAGGGTTAATGAAAAACTGTTTTTT. It is translated as CSVVVRVNEKLFF.

The gene calls are TRBV4-2 and TRBJ2-7, with 10 nucleotides matching TRBD1. The germline V gene encodes CDR1 LGHNA and CDR2 YNFKEQ. CDR3 length equals 16 residues. Unmatched junction bases numbered 10, after V lost 3 bases and J lost 5 bases. The CDR3 DNA reads TGTGCCAGCAGCCAGACCCTGACAGGGGGCGGCCACGAGCAGTACTTC. Encoded protein: CASSQTLTGGGHEQYF.

This clone occurred a few times. This chain links TRBV19 with TRBJ1-5, with 12 bases that match TRBD1. V lost 4 bases, J lost 5 bases, and 3 bases stayed unmatched. The germline V gene has CDR1 LNHDA and CDR2 SQIVND (reference sequence). There are 15 residues in the CDR3. CDR3 DNA sequence: TGTGCCAGTAGTAGGGGACAGGGGGCTTATCAGCCCCAGCATTTT. This sequence encodes CASSRGQGAYQPQHF.

V gene TRBV7-9 combines with J gene TRBJ2-3; TRBD2 matches 7 bases. Germline V lookup: CDR1 SEHNR, CDR2 FQNEAQ (reference sequence). Trimming removed 7 bases from V and 4 bases from J; junction bases left unmatched: 11. The CDR3 contains 15 residues. CDR3 nucleotide sequence: TGTGCCAGCAAGGGCGGGAGTTTGTTTGCAGATACGCAGTATTTT. Translation gives CASKGGSLFADTQYF. The entire variable domain, with the rest obtained from reference TRBV7-9 and TRBJ2-3, is as follows: DTGVSQNPRHKITKRGQNVTFRCDPISEHNRLYWYRQTLGQGPEFLTYFQNEAQLEKSRLLSDRFSAERPKGSFSTLEIQRTEQGDSAMYLCASKGGSLFADTQYFGPGTRLTVL.

The chain recombines TRBV9 with TRBJ2-1, with 9 bases aligning to TRBD2. V was pared by 2 bases and J by 4 bases, with 4 bases of the junction left unmatched. Germline V CDR1 and CDR2: SGDLS, YYNGEE. This CDR3 contains 15 residues. CDR3 bases: TGTGCCAGCAGCGTCGGGACTAGCCCTTACAATGAGCAGTTCTTC. Encoded protein: CASSVGTSPYNEQFF.

CDR3 protein: CASSLSQGDGYTF. The CDR3 bases are TGCGCCAGCAGCTTGAGTCAGGGGGATGGCTACACCTTC. The chain is built from TRBV5-1 and TRBJ1-2, with 7 bases aligning to TRBD1. Losses at the gene ends were 1 base for V and 6 bases for J; bases not matched to a gene: 3. Germline-derived CDR1 and CDR2 are SGHRS and YFSETQ. The CDR3 consists of 13 residues.

This clone was seen a single time. CDR3 in amino acids: CAIKQREGGETQYF. CDR3 DNA sequence: TGTGCCATCAAACAGCGGGAGGGAGGGGAGACCCAGTACTTC. The chain joins TRBV10-3 to TRBJ2-5, with TRBD2 matching over 10 bases. Unmatched junction bases numbered 7, after V lost 7 bases and J lost 5 bases. Germline-derived CDR1 and CDR2 are ENHRY and SYGVKD. The CDR3 is made up of 14 amino acids.

This sequence joins TRBV6-5 and TRBJ1-2; tentative D call: TRBD1 (5 bases). Germline V gene data show CDR1 as MNHEY and CDR2 as SVGAGI. The CDR3 is 15 residues long. The germline V and J ends were trimmed by 5 bases and 3 bases, with 16 bases remaining between them. The CDR3 sequence: CASSIRDSEDYGYTF. The CDR3 nucleotides read TGTGCCAGCAGTATCCGGGACTCGGAGGACTATGGCTACACCTTC.

The rearrangement joins TRBV6-1 to TRBJ2-1, with TRBD2 identical over 10 bases. CDR1 is MNHNS and CDR2 is SASEGT in the germline V gene. CDR3 size: 16 residues. With V trimmed by 3 bases and J by 9 bases, 11 bases remained unmatched. CDR3 nucleotides: TGTGCCAGCAGTGAGCCCTCTCCCAGCGGGGGGGGTGAGCAGTTCTTC. Amino acids: CASSEPSPSGGGEQFF.

The V gene is TRBV5-6, the J gene TRBJ2-2; D gene unclear. V was clipped by 0 bases and J by 0 bases, with 9 bases between them. Per the germline V gene, CDR1 is SGHDT and CDR2 is YYEEEE. The CDR3 runs to 16 residues. DNA for the CDR3: TGTGCCAGCAGCTTGGTTGGAGAGGCGAACACCGGGGAGCTGTTTTTT. It translates to CASSLVGEANTGELFF.

This clone was picked up one time. The chain is built from TRBV7-2 and TRBJ2-1; 9 nucleotides match TRBD1. The CDR3 is 16 residues long. V lost 4 bases and J lost 4; bases outside the gene matches: 8. CDR1 and CDR2 from the germline V gene are SGHTA and FQGNSA. CDR3 nucleotide sequence: TGTGCCAGCAGCTGGGCTCCGGGACAGGGATACAATGAGCAGTTCTTC. It translates to CASSWAPGQGYNEQFF.

The chain couples TRBV13 to TRBJ1-6; a possible D gene is TRBD1 (6 bases). CDR3 size: 14 residues. Trimming took off 3 bases at V and 6 bases at J, with 9 bases between the two ends. In germline, CDR1 is PRHDT, CDR2 FYEKMQ (reference sequence). The CDR3 region is CASSFGQTNSPLHF. CDR3 nucleotide sequence: TGTGCCAGCAGCTTTGGACAGACTAATTCACCCCTCCACTTT.